What follows is one T cell receptor beta chain and its context. This sequence may be a read error, since a much larger clone differs from it by one base. The CDR3 extends over 15 amino acids. The V and J ends lost 5 bases and 6 bases respectively, with 22 bases between them. Germline V gene data show CDR1 as DFQATT and CDR2 as SNEGSKA (reference sequence). This library used approximately 0.4 ug RNA and molecular barcoded adaptors spanning alpha/delta and beta/gamma chains. One entry per CDR3 protein results from TCRdb running MiXCR on the reads. The data hold over 25,000 distinct CDR3 sequences, with roughly an eighth observed a single time. The record originates from a study of read filtering for tumor transcriptome and immune sequencing. Overall study: Mean patient age was approximately 66 years, range roughly 40 to 80; around 16 male, some 14 female.

The J gene is TRBJ1-1, the V gene TRBV20-1; D is perhaps TRBD1 (6 bases). What was sequenced was a population of CD138-negative cells sorted from bone marrow. This TCR was sampled from a donor aged 40 or older with multiple myeloma. CDR3 residues: CSAARWQGQESEAFF. The CDR3 DNA reads TGCAGTGCTGCTCGTTGGCAGGGACAAGAATCTGAAGCTTTCTTT.